These 18 T cell receptor beta chains originate from one sample sequenced in a study of blood T cell repertoires in COVID-19. Produced via immunoSEQ multiplex PCR; TCRdb's table is partial and in-frame only. The sample lists under 80,000 clones; roughly 92% were seen once. Specimen: peripheral blood. Receptor source: a human donor in a cohort sampled during active COVID-19.

The V gene is TRBV7-3, the J gene TRBJ2-1; 15 bases agree with TRBD2. V was pared by 5 bases and J by 7 bases, with 3 bases of the junction left unmatched. Germline lookup yields CDR1 SGHTA and CDR2 FQGTGA. The CDR3 runs to 15 residues. The CDR3 spells CASSRGTSGRNEQFF. CDR3 nucleotide sequence: TGTGCCAGCAGCAGAGGGACTAGCGGGAGGAATGAGCAGTTCTTC.

Concerning this clone itself: Relative to the germline gene, one junction end is altered; a read error may explain this. V and J are TRBV7-7 and TRBJ2-2; D possibly corresponds to TRBD2 (6 bases). Germline V gene data show CDR1 as SSHAT and CDR2 as FNYEAQ (reference sequence). There are 16 residues in the CDR3. The DNA for the CDR3 is TGTGCTAGCAGCTTACGGCCAGGGAGGAGCACCGGGGAGCTGTTTTTT. It specifies CASSLRPGRSTGELFF.

V gene TRBV11-2 combines with J gene TRBJ1-4; D remains ambiguous. The CDR3 is 13 residues long. V dropped 5 bases and J dropped 4 bases, with 8 bases sitting between them. Germline CDR1 reads SGHAT; CDR2 reads FQNNGV. The CDR3 sequence: CASSPTGNEKLFF. CDR3 DNA: TGTGCCAGCAGCCCGACGGGTAATGAAAAACTGTTTTTT.

This sequence joins TRBV28 and TRBJ2-3; TRBD2 matches 7 bases. V lost 3 bases and J lost 2; bases outside the gene matches: 5. The CDR3 is made up of 15 amino acids. Germline-derived CDR1 and CDR2 are MDHEN and SYDVKM. CDR3 nucleotides: TGTGCCAGCAGTTTCGGACTAGAAAACACAGATACGCAGTATTTT. It encodes CASSFGLENTDTQYF.

The rearrangement links TRBV27 to TRBJ2-1; D is perhaps TRBD2 (5 bases). This CDR3 spans 15 amino acids. V was pared by 2 bases and J by 5 bases, with 13 bases between. The V gene's germline CDR1 is MNHEY and CDR2 SMNVEV (reference sequence). CDR3 in amino acids: CASSLVGVGDNEQFF. The CDR3 DNA sequence: TGTGCCAGCAGTTTAGTGGGAGTCGGCGACAATGAGCAGTTCTTC.

The chain joins TRBV25-1 to TRBJ2-5; tentatively, D is TRBD1 (5 bases). Germline CDR1 reads MGHDK; CDR2 reads SYGVNS. The CDR3 is 16 amino acids. Trimming left V 1 base short and J 2 bases short, with 14 bases between. CDR3 nucleotides: TGTGCCAGCAGTGAATTTCGAGCAGGGCGGCAAGAGACCCAGTACTTC. Protein sequence: CASSEFRAGRQETQYF.

CDR3 sequence: CAISDGGAGTQYF. DNA for the CDR3: TGTGCCATCAGTGACGGGGGGGCGGGGACCCAGTACTTC. The J gene is TRBJ2-5, the V gene TRBV10-3; 8 bases line up with TRBD2. Germline V CDR1 and CDR2: ENHRY, SYGVKD. The CDR3 runs 13 residues. V gave up 3 bases and J gave up 7 bases; unmatched junction bases: 4.

The V gene is TRBV24-1, the J gene TRBJ2-1; 10 bases match TRBD1. V dropped 1 base and J dropped 7; count of bases not matched to a gene: 6. The CDR3 extends over 16 amino acids. Germline V gene data show CDR1 as KGHDR and CDR2 as SFDVKD. The CDR3 reads CATSDFSGTGDNEQFF. The CDR3 DNA reads as TGTGCCACCAGTGATTTCTCCGGGACAGGGGATAATGAGCAGTTCTTC.

This chain uses TRBV5-1 with TRBJ1-2, with D tentatively TRBD1 (6 bases). The CDR3 is 16 amino acids. Trimming cost V 4 bases and J 8 bases, with 24 bases left between them. CDR1 SGHRS and CDR2 YFSETQ come from the germline V gene. CDR3 coding DNA: TGCGCCAGCAGCGACACCGGGTTACAGGGCACCTACGGCTACACCTTC. Protein sequence: CASSDTGLQGTYGYTF.

The CDR3 spells CASSAATGTGSYEQYF. The CDR3 DNA sequence: TGTGCCAGCAGCGCCGCGACCGGGACAGGGTCCTACGAGCAGTACTTC. J is TRBJ2-7 and V is TRBV5-4; 9 bases map to TRBD1. Germline CDR1 and CDR2: SGHNT and YYREEE (reference sequence). CDR3 size: 16 residues. Germline trimming cut 4 bases from V and 1 base from J; bases unmatched to any gene: 9.

The genes are TRBV4-3 and TRBJ2-7, with 8 nucleotides matching TRBD2. CDR1 and CDR2 from the germline V gene are LGHNA and YSLEER. V lost 4 bases and J lost 2; bases outside the gene matches: 7. This CDR3 has 15 amino acids. The CDR3 region is CASSPSAGEAYEQYF. The CDR3 coding sequence is TGCGCCAGCAGCCCCTCAGCGGGGGAAGCCTACGAGCAGTACTTC.

The J gene is TRBJ2-1, the V gene TRBV6-5, with 10 bases identical to TRBD2. The CDR3 spans 15 residues. Per the germline V gene, CDR1 is MNHEY and CDR2 is SVGAGI. The trim removed 5 bases at V and 9 bases at J, leaving 10 bases unmatched. DNA for the CDR3: TGTGCCAGCAGTCCCTATCCTCTAGCGGGAGTTGAGCAGTTCTTC. This gives the protein CASSPYPLAGVEQFF.

The chain links TRBV11-2 to TRBJ2-5; D gene ambiguous. Trimming pared 1 base from V and 9 bases from J, leaving 12 bases between. Germline V lookup: CDR1 SGHAT, CDR2 FQNNGV. The CDR3 extends over 13 amino acids. CDR3 coding DNA: TGTGCCAGCAGCTTAGCTGGTGGGCAGCCCCAGTACTTC. Protein sequence: CASSLAGGQPQYF.

The V and J genes are TRBV18 and TRBJ1-1; possibly TRBD1 for D (5 bases). The germline V and J ends were trimmed by 3 bases and 2 bases, with 7 bases remaining between them. The CDR3 length is 13 residues. Per the germline V gene, CDR1 is KGHSH and CDR2 is LQKENI. The CDR3 protein is CASSPQGNTEAFF. CDR3 nucleotides: TGTGCCAGCTCACCCCAGGGAAACACTGAAGCTTTCTTT.

This chain connects TRBV20-1 to TRBJ2-7, with no clear D. This CDR3 has 12 residues. The germline V gene has CDR1 DFQATT and CDR2 SNEGSKA (reference sequence). The ends were cut back, 3 bases at V and 5 bases at J, with 11 bases in the middle. The CDR3, as DNA: TGCAGTGCTAGTCTTCTGAGGCACGAGCAGTACTTC. It is translated as CSASLLRHEQYF.

The chain's CDR3 is CASSQEGASGTVGTQYF. The DNA of the CDR3 is TGCGCCAGCAGCCAAGAAGGTGCTAGCGGGACGGTAGGGACCCAGTACTTC. The chain employs TRBV4-1 and TRBJ2-5; 9 nucleotides match TRBD2. In germline, CDR1 is MGHRA, CDR2 YSYEKL. V was clipped by 0 bases and J by 7 bases; unmatched bases: 12. The CDR3 sequence is 17 residues long.

This rearrangement joins TRBV25-1 to TRBJ2-3; 7 nucleotides align to TRBD1. The J segment lost 7 bases and the V segment lost 3 bases, leaving 4 bases of the junction unmatched. There are 13 residues in the CDR3. Germline V lookup: CDR1 MGHDK, CDR2 SYGVNS. CDR3 protein: CASSEQGEHTQYF. For the CDR3, the DNA is TGTGCCAGCAGTGAGCAGGGGGAACATACGCAGTATTTT.

The chain couples TRBV18 to TRBJ1-5; D is unclear. The CDR3 is 15 amino acids. V lost 3 bases and J lost 0, with 9 bases in between. Germline-derived CDR1 and CDR2 are KGHSH and LQKENI. As DNA, the CDR3 is TGTGCCAGCTCACCCTCGCGGGATAGCAATCAGCCCCAGCATTTT. Residues: CASSPSRDSNQPQHF.